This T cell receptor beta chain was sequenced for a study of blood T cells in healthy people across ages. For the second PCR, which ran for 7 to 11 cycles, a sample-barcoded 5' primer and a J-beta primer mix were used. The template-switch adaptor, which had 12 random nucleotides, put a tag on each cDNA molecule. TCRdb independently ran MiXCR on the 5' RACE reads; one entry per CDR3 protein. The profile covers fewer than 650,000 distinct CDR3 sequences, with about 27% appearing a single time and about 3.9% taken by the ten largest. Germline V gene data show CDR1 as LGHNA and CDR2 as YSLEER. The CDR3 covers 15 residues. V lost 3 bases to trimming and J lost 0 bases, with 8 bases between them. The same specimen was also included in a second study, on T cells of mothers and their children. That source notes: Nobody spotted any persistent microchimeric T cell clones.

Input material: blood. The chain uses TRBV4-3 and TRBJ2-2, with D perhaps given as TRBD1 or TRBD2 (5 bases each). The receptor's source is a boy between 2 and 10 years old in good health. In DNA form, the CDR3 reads TGCGCCAGCAGCCAGGGACGGACGAACACCGGGGAGCTGTTTTTT. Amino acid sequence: CASSQGRTNTGELFF.